This passage covers 17 T cell receptor beta chains from one sample sequenced in a study of T cells in Graves' hyperthyroidism and ophthalmopathy. Researchers amplified the TCR beta CDR3 regions from RNA transcripts. Researchers ran a first-round RT-PCR on the TCR CDR3 using the HTBI primer set. TCRdb called the multiplex PCR reads again in MiXCR, with one record for every CDR3 protein. The sample contains 480,000 or so distinct CDR3 sequences, 40% to 55% of which appear only once. Sequenced: peripheral blood or thyroid tissue (not recorded which). All receptors come from an adult woman with Graves' disease, either hyperthyroidism or ophthalmopathy (not recorded which).

This clonotype was detected a few times. One base away lies a much larger clone, so this may be a sequencing read error. J is TRBJ2-7 and V is TRBV29-1; TRBD2 matches at 12 bases. CDR3 length equals 15 residues. Trimming took 5 bases from V and 0 from J; bases not matched to a gene: 5. Germline assignment: CDR1 SQVTM and CDR2 ANQGSEA. CDR3 sequence (DNA): TGCAGCGTTTACGGACTAGCGGGAACCTCCTACGAGCAGTACTTC. As protein: CSVYGLAGTSYEQYF.

The V and J genes are TRBV27 and TRBJ1-2; tentative D call: TRBD1 (6 bases). The V gene's germline CDR1 is MNHEY and CDR2 SMNVEV (reference sequence). This CDR3 contains 13 residues. Trimming shortened V by 3 bases and J by 6 bases, and 11 bases separated the two germline ends. DNA of the CDR3: TGTGCCAGCAGTTTCATCAGGGGCAATGGCTACACCTTC. Protein: CASSFIRGNGYTF.

This clonotype occurred many times. The chain couples TRBV19 to TRBJ1-5, with 7 bases aligning to TRBD1. The CDR3 contains 15 residues. Germline V CDR1 and CDR2: LNHDA, SQIVND (reference sequence). V lost 10 bases and J lost 7; bases outside the gene matches: 16. The CDR3 reads CATRFKDRVIQPQHF. CDR3 nucleotides: TGTGCCACCCGGTTCAAAGACAGGGTCATCCAGCCCCAGCATTTT.

A note on this clonotype: Given a much more abundant clone one base away, this may be a read error. The chain combines TRBV14 with TRBJ2-5; 13 nucleotides line up with TRBD2. Germline V gives CDR1 SGHDN, CDR2 FVKESK. This CDR3 spans 15 amino acids. CDR3 sequence: CASSQRLAGGETQCF. The CDR3 DNA reads TGTGCCAGCAGCCAACGACTAGCGGGAGGAGAGACCCAGTGCTTC.

The chain recombines TRBV2 with TRBJ2-7; D is perhaps TRBD1 (6 bases). The germline V gene encodes CDR1 SNHLY and CDR2 FYNNEI. Trimming shortened V by 5 bases and J by 6 bases, and 17 bases separated the two germline ends. The CDR3 consists of 14 residues. The CDR3 loop is CASSRTGFGAEQYF. CDR3 coding DNA: TGTGCCAGCAGTAGAACAGGGTTTGGGGCCGAGCAGTACTTC.

This clonotype was observed once. J is TRBJ2-3 and V is TRBV7-9; 8 bases match TRBD1. The V segment lost 6 bases and the J segment 4 bases; nucleotides outside the gene matches: 9. The CDR3 spans 15 residues. Germline lookup yields CDR1 SEHNR and CDR2 FQNEAQ (reference sequence). This CDR3 is CASRKTGVRADTQYF. The DNA of the CDR3 is TGTGCCAGCAGGAAGACAGGGGTTAGAGCAGATACGCAGTATTTT.

This clonotype was observed a handful of times. The chain links TRBV28 to TRBJ1-2; a weak D match, TRBD1 (5 bases). From germline, CDR1 is MDHEN and CDR2 SYDVKM. The CDR3 covers 12 residues. Trimming removed 3 bases from V and 8 bases from J, with 10 bases in between. CDR3 bases: TGTGCCAGCAGTTTTAGGCAGGGAGGCTACACCTTC. Amino acids: CASSFRQGGYTF.

Turning to this clonotype: Germline is not matched at one junction end, which may reflect a read error. The rearrangement uses TRBV20-1 and TRBJ1-1; 7 nucleotides line up with TRBD1. The V gene's germline CDR1 is DFQATT and CDR2 SNEGSKA (reference sequence). The CDR3 totals 14 residues. CDR3 loop: CSGIATGVGTEASF. In DNA form, the CDR3 reads TGCAGTGGTATAGCTACAGGGGTGGGCACTGAAGCTTCCTTT.

There are a few counts of this clonotype. The rearrangement links TRBV28 to TRBJ2-7, with 10 nucleotides matching TRBD2. The CDR3 runs to 14 residues. Trimming cost V 7 bases and J 3 bases; bases outside gene matches: 6. Per germline, CDR1 MDHEN and CDR2 SYDVKM. CDR3 in amino acids: CASNPGTSDYEQYF. DNA of the CDR3: TGTGCCAGCAACCCCGGGACTAGCGACTACGAGCAGTACTTC.

The chain employs TRBV6-6 and TRBJ2-7; 7 bases are shared with TRBD1. The CDR3 is 12 amino acids. The V gene's germline CDR1 is MNHNY and CDR2 SVGAGI (reference sequence). The V segment lost 5 bases and the J segment 8 bases; nucleotides outside the gene matches: 6. CDR3 protein: CASSVRGHQQYF. Here the CDR3 DNA reads TGTGCCAGCAGTGTTAGGGGGCACCAGCAGTACTTC.

On this clonotype: Compared with germline, one end of the junction differs, possibly owing to a read error. The chain links TRBV29-1 to TRBJ1-6; D perhaps matches TRBD1 (6 bases). Germline-derived CDR1 and CDR2 are SQVTM and ANQGSEA. The CDR3 is 13 amino acids. The chain's CDR3 is CSVEAGDNSPLHF. The CDR3 DNA follows: TGCAGCGTCGAAGCAGGGGATAATTCACCCCTCCACTTT.

The rearrangement links TRBV10-1 to TRBJ2-5; D is uncertain. V dropped 7 bases and J dropped 0 bases, with 6 bases sitting between them. Germline lookup yields CDR1 WNHNN and CDR2 SYGVQD (reference sequence). This CDR3 spans 12 amino acids. This CDR3 reads CASKGDQETQYF. CDR3 bases: TGCGCCAGCAAGGGTGACCAAGAGACCCAGTACTTC.

This clonotype was counted between two and nine times. This rearrangement joins TRBV10-1 to TRBJ1-4, with a possible D match to TRBD1 (6 bases). This CDR3 is 14 amino acids long. Germline loops: CDR1 WNHNN, CDR2 SYGVQD (reference sequence). Trimming shortened V by 0 bases and J by 8 bases, and 10 bases separated the two germline ends. CDR3 in DNA: TGCGCCAGCAGTGAGTCAAGGGGGGAAGAAAAACTGTTTTTT. Its translation: CASSESRGEEKLFF.

This clonotype was recorded at least ten times. The V gene is TRBV12-3 or TRBV12-4, the J gene TRBJ1-2, with a weak D call TRBD1 (5 bases). V was pared by 3 bases and J by 8 bases, with 13 bases between. The CDR3 is 13 amino acids. CDR3 DNA: TGTGCCAGCAGTTTGGACACCACGGGGGGCTACACCTTC. Protein: CASSLDTTGGYTF.

This clonotype was recorded only once. This chain links TRBV29-1 with TRBJ1-2, with D perhaps TRBD1 (5 bases). The CDR3 is 11 residues long. Germline-derived CDR1 and CDR2 are SQVTM and ANQGSEA. V lost 7 bases and J 3 bases, leaving 9 bases between the germline ends. CDR3 sequence: CSGGTDYGYTF. CDR3 bases: TGCAGCGGCGGGACGGACTATGGCTACACCTTC.

The chain has TRBV24-1 and TRBJ2-6; D is unclear. Trimming took 2 bases from V and 0 from J, leaving 7 bases between them. Germline-derived CDR1 and CDR2 are KGHDR and SFDVKD. This CDR3 spans 16 amino acids. CDR3 bases: TGTGCCACCAGTGATTCGCGGTCCTCTGGGGCCAACGTCCTGACTTTC. It translates to CATSDSRSSGANVLTF.

For this clonotype: A much larger clone lies one base from this, so it may be a read error. The J gene is TRBJ1-2, the V gene TRBV7-2; D is unresolved. The CDR3 is made up of 12 amino acids. In germline, CDR1 is SGHTA, CDR2 FQGNSA. The CDR3 loop reads CGSSLALETLSF. The CDR3 DNA reads as TGTGGCAGCAGCTTAGCTCTGGAGACTCTCTCCTTC.